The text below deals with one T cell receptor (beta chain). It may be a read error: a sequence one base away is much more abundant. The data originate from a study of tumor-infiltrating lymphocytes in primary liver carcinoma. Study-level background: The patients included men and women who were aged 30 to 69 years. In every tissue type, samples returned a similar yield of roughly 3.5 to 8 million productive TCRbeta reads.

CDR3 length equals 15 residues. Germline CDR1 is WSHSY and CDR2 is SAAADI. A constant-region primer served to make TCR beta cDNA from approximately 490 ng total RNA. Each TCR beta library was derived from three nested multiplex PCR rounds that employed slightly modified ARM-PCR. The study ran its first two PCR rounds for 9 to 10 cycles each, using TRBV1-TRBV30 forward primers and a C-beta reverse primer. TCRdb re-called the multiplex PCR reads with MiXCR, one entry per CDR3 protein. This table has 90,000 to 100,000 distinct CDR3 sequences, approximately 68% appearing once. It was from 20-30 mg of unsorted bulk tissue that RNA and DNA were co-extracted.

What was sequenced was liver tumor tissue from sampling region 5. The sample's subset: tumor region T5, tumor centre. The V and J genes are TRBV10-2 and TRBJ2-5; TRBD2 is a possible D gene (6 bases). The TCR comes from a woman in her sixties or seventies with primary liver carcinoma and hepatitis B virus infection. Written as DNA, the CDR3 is TGCGCCAGCAGTGGGAGGGAGAACCTACAAGGGACCCAGTACTTC. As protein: CASSGRENLQGTQYF.